This T cell receptor (beta chain) is from a study of Graves' ophthalmopathy and Graves' hyperthyroidism. Study-wide background: Peripheral blood was collected at initial diagnosis, before any treatment.

Having ophthalmopathy, the donors showed moderate-to-severe activity, CAS ≥3 and NOSPECS ≥4, with disease lasting under 3 months. Using RNA transcripts, the TCR beta CDR3 regions were amplified. Following a first-round RT-PCR that used HTBI primers, a second-round multiplex PCR was carried out. TCRdb re-analysed the multiplex PCR reads in MiXCR, keeping a single row per CDR3 protein. There are roughly 700,000 distinct CDR3 sequences in the sample; roughly 40% occur only once, and approximately 46% lies in the top ten. Germline V CDR1 and CDR2: SGHTA, FQGNSA. V lost 0 bases, J lost 1 base, and 13 bases lay in between. The CDR3 runs 16 residues.

The receptor was isolated from an adult man with Graves' ophthalmopathy. Sequenced: peripheral blood. V usage is TRBV7-2 and J usage is TRBJ2-7; perhaps D is TRBD1 or TRBD2 (5 bases each). CDR3 sequence (DNA): TGTGCCAGCAGCTTAGCCTACGGGGCTTTGTCCTACGAGCAGTACTTC. Protein: CASSLAYGALSYEQYF.